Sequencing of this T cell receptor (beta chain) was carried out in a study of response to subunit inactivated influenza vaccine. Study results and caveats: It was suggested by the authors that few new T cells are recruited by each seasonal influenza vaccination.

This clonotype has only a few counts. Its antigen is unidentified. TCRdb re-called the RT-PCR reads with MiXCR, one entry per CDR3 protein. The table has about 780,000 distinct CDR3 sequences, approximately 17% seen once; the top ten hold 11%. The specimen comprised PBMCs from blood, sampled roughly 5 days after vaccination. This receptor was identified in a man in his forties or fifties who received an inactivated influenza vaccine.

The CDR3 region is CASSPGALYEQYF. DNA for the CDR3: TGTGCCAGCAGCCCGGGAGCGCTGTACGAGCAGTACTTC. The gene calls are TRBV2 and TRBJ2-7; D possibly corresponds to TRBD2 (6 bases). The CDR3 extends over 13 amino acids. The germline V and J ends were trimmed by 6 bases and 4 bases, with 13 bases remaining between them. CDR1 and CDR2 (germline): SNHLY, FYNNEI.